The rows below give T cell receptor beta chains drawn from one sample of a study of shared clonotypes between healthy human individuals. Sequenced by immunoSEQ multiplex PCR; TCRdb stores in-frame clones only, minus some. The data contain about 2,200,000 clones, 85% to 95% of them seen just once; the ten biggest clones take up roughly 1.7%. Sequencing was carried out using naive CD8+ T cells from PBMCs. These receptors all come from a man aged 18 to 30 in good health. Some clones in this sample may be carry-over from other donors' samples. Both conserved end residues are part of each CDR3. D genes are given only for firm matches. The size of a clone is reported for some rows only, either as once, few or many, or as a class for expanded clones.

size: -
J: TRBJ1-1
D: -
V: TRBV5-1
DNA: TGCGCCAGCAGCTTGGGAGGGGCCCTGAACACTGAAGCTTTCTTT
CDR3: CASSLGGALNTEAFF

size: -
J: TRBJ1-5
D: -
V: TRBV28
DNA: TGTGCCAGCAGTTTACAGGGCCCCTATAGCAATCAGCCCCAGCATTTT
CDR3: CASSLQGPYSNQPQHF

size: -
J: TRBJ2-2
D: -
V: TRBV7-9
DNA: TGTGCCAGCAGCCCACCGGGACCACCTCCCGGGTCCGGGGAGCTGTTTTTT
CDR3: CASSPPGPPPGSGELFF

size: -
J: TRBJ1-5
D: -
V: TRBV7-2
DNA: TGTGCCAGCAGCTCGGGGGTGAGCAATCAGCCCCAGCATTTT
CDR3: CASSSGVSNQPQHF

size: -
J: TRBJ1-1
D: -
V: TRBV19
DNA: TGTGCCAGTAGTATAGACGTCGGGCAGGGGAGCACTGAAGCTTTCTTT
CDR3: CASSIDVGQGSTEAFF

size: -
J: TRBJ2-3
D: TRBD2
V: TRBV28
DNA: TGTGCCAGCAGTTTACCGTTGGTAGCGGGGCGCACAGATACGCAGTATTTT
CDR3: CASSLPLVAGRTDTQYF

size: -
J: TRBJ1-2
D: -
V: TRBV28
DNA: TGTGCCAGCAGTTCCCAGTTCGACCAATGGGACTATGGCTACACCTTC
CDR3: CASSSQFDQWDYGYTF

size: -
J: TRBJ2-1
D: TRBD2
V: TRBV29-1
DNA: TGCAGCGTTGAAGATCGAAGCGGGAGGAACAATGAGCAGTTCTTC
CDR3: CSVEDRSGRNNEQFF

size: -
J: TRBJ2-7
D: TRBD2
V: TRBV9
DNA: TGTGCCAGCAGCGTATGGGCTAGCGGAGATCAACCCTACGAGCAGTACTTC
CDR3: CASSVWASGDQPYEQYF

size: -
J: TRBJ1-1
D: TRBD1
V: TRBV7-2
DNA: TGTGCCAGCAGCTCCCGACAGGGGGCGGATACTGAAGCTTTCTTT
CDR3: CASSSRQGADTEAFF

size: -
J: TRBJ2-1
D: -
V: TRBV28
DNA: TGTGCCAGCAGACTCGGACCTCTAGCCTACAATGAGCAGTTCTTC
CDR3: CASRLGPLAYNEQFF

size: -
J: TRBJ2-7
D: -
V: TRBV4-3
DNA: TGCGCCAGCAGCCGCTCAGGAACCTACGAGCAGTACTTC
CDR3: CASSRSGTYEQYF

size: -
J: TRBJ2-7
D: -
V: TRBV6-5
DNA: TGTGCCAGCAGTTACCGGAGTGGGAACTCCTACGAGCAGTACTTC
CDR3: CASSYRSGNSYEQYF

size: few
J: TRBJ1-5
D: -
V: TRBV19
DNA: TGTGCCAGTAGTATCGGGGTCTATAGCAATCAGCCCCAGCATTTT
CDR3: CASSIGVYSNQPQHF

size: -
J: TRBJ2-1
D: TRBD2
V: TRBV5-1
DNA: TGCGCCAGCAGCTTGGGACTAGCGGAGATCTTCAGCGATGAGCAGTTCTTC
CDR3: CASSLGLAEIFSDEQFF

size: few
J: TRBJ2-7
D: -
V: TRBV4-2
DNA: TGTGCCAGCAGCCCAACAGGTTACGAGCAGTACTTC
CDR3: CASSPTGYEQYF

size: -
J: TRBJ1-1
D: -
V: TRBV19
DNA: TGTGCCAGTAGTTTGGACCTAAGGGGCACTGAAGCTTTCTTT
CDR3: CASSLDLRGTEAFF

size: -
J: TRBJ2-3
D: -
V: TRBV5-6
DNA: TGTGCCAGCAGCCTCGCAGGCGGATACACAGATACGCAGTATTTT
CDR3: CASSLAGGYTDTQYF

size: -
J: TRBJ2-1
D: -
V: TRBV5-1
DNA: TGCGCCAGCAGCTTGGTTAGCGCAAGGATCGATGAGCAGTTCTTC
CDR3: CASSLVSARIDEQFF

size: -
J: TRBJ2-1
D: -
V: TRBV4-1
DNA: TGCGCCAGCAGCCCCTGGGGCGCCGGGAAGTCAGACAATGAGCAGTTCTTC
CDR3: CASSPWGAGKSDNEQFF

size: once
J: TRBJ2-6
D: -
V: TRBV11-2
DNA: TGTGCCAGCAGCTTAGATCAAGAGGGACCCGTCCTGACTTTC
CDR3: CASSLDQEGPVLTF

size: once
J: TRBJ2-7
D: -
V: TRBV21-1
DNA: TGTGCCAGCAGTTGTAACGGGAGGCTTTTCGAGCAGTACTTC
CDR3: CASSCNGRLFEQYF

size: -
J: TRBJ2-3
D: -
V: TRBV4-1
DNA: TGCGCCAGCAGCCTCCCGGGACCGAGCACAGATACGCAGTATTTT
CDR3: CASSLPGPSTDTQYF

size: -
J: TRBJ2-1
D: TRBD2
V: TRBV27
DNA: TGTGCCAGCACGCCGCTAGCGGGATCCTATGATGAGCAGTTCTTC
CDR3: CASTPLAGSYDEQFF

size: -
J: TRBJ1-2
D: TRBD1
V: TRBV27
DNA: TGTGCCAGCGGCGACAGGGGTTACACCTTC
CDR3: CASGDRGYTF

size: -
J: TRBJ1-1
D: -
V: TRBV27
DNA: TGTGCCAGCAGTGCTACTACAGGGTTGAAGGGCACTGAAGCTTTCTTT
CDR3: CASSATTGLKGTEAFF

size: once
J: TRBJ2-5
D: TRBD2
V: TRBV28
DNA: TGTGCCAGCAGTTCCCCCCGGGGGGAGGAGACCCAGTACTTC
CDR3: CASSSPRGEETQYF

size: -
J: TRBJ1-5
D: -
V: TRBV28
DNA: TGTGCCAGCAGTTTAGAGTTCAGGGTTGGGGGCAATCAGCCCCAGCATTTT
CDR3: CASSLEFRVGGNQPQHF

size: few
J: TRBJ1-1
D: TRBD1
V: TRBV6-5
DNA: TGTGCCAGCAGTTTCACAGGGGGCAACACTGAAGCTTTCTTT
CDR3: CASSFTGGNTEAFF

size: few
J: TRBJ1-3
D: -
V: TRBV5-1
DNA: TGCGCCAGCAAACCGAGCTCTGGAAACACCATATATTTT
CDR3: CASKPSSGNTIYF

size: -
J: TRBJ2-1
D: -
V: TRBV29-1
DNA: TGCAGCGTTATGGAGCGACCATCCTACAATGAGCAGTTCTTC
CDR3: CSVMERPSYNEQFF

size: -
J: TRBJ2-1
D: -
V: TRBV7-3
DNA: TGTGCCAGCAGCTTAACTAGACGGTTGGCGAATGAGCAGTTCTTC
CDR3: CASSLTRRLANEQFF

size: once
J: TRBJ2-1
D: -
V: TRBV29-1
DNA: TGCAGCGTTGAGGTGACTAGTGGTGTTGGCAATGAGCAGTTCTTC
CDR3: CSVEVTSGVGNEQFF

size: -
J: TRBJ1-1
D: -
V: TRBV9
DNA: TGTGCCAGCAGCGTAGCGGCAGGGATAGGATTGAACACTGAAGCTTTCTTT
CDR3: CASSVAAGIGLNTEAFF

size: -
J: TRBJ1-1
D: -
V: TRBV27
DNA: TGTGCCAGCAGCCCAGGGGTGAACACTGAAGCTTTCTTT
CDR3: CASSPGVNTEAFF

size: -
J: TRBJ2-5
D: -
V: TRBV27
DNA: TGTGCCAGCAGTTTACTCAGGGAAGGAGAGACCCAGTACTTC
CDR3: CASSLLREGETQYF

size: -
J: TRBJ2-1
D: -
V: TRBV7-2
DNA: TGTGCCAGCAGTTTGTGGTGGGACACTAGCTCCTACAATGAGCAGTTCTTC
CDR3: CASSLWWDTSSYNEQFF

size: -
J: TRBJ2-7
D: TRBD2
V: TRBV27
DNA: TGTGCCAGCAGTCCGGTGGCGGGAGTGAACGAGCAGTACTTC
CDR3: CASSPVAGVNEQYF

size: -
J: TRBJ2-1
D: -
V: TRBV4-1
DNA: TGCGCCAGCAGCCATGAAGGGAGATGGGATGAGCAGTTCTTC
CDR3: CASSHEGRWDEQFF

size: few
J: TRBJ2-2
D: -
V: TRBV27
DNA: TGTGCCAGCAGTTTATGGGGCACCGGGGAGCTGTTTTTT
CDR3: CASSLWGTGELFF

size: -
J: TRBJ1-6
D: -
V: TRBV5-6
DNA: TGTGCCAGCAGCCAAGCCCGTTCACCCCTCCACTTT
CDR3: CASSQARSPLHF

size: -
J: TRBJ2-7
D: -
V: TRBV11-2
DNA: TGTGCCAGCAGCCAACCAGGGGATATCTCCTACGAGCAGTACTTC
CDR3: CASSQPGDISYEQYF

size: -
J: TRBJ2-1
D: TRBD2
V: TRBV7-9
DNA: TGTGCCAGCAGCTTTCCCGGGAGGGGGACCTACAATGAGCAGTTCTTC
CDR3: CASSFPGRGTYNEQFF

size: -
J: TRBJ2-7
D: -
V: TRBV27
DNA: TGTGCCAGCAGTTCAGGAGGCGAGCAGTACTTC
CDR3: CASSSGGEQYF

size: -
J: TRBJ2-2
D: -
V: TRBV9
DNA: TGTGCCAGCAGCGTAGTTGGGGGAAACACCGGGGAGCTGTTTTTT
CDR3: CASSVVGGNTGELFF

size: -
J: TRBJ2-1
D: -
V: TRBV6-1
DNA: TGTGCCAGCAGTGACCGGGCCTCCTTATACAATGAGCAGTTCTTC
CDR3: CASSDRASLYNEQFF

size: -
J: TRBJ1-1
D: -
V: TRBV7-8
DNA: TGTGCCAGCAGGCGTTATATATCTGCGAACACTGAAGCTTTCTTT
CDR3: CASRRYISANTEAFF

size: -
J: TRBJ2-3
D: TRBD2
V: TRBV4-1
DNA: TGCGCCAGCAGCCAAGATAGGAAGCGGGACCACACAGATACGCAGTATTTT
CDR3: CASSQDRKRDHTDTQYF

size: few
J: TRBJ1-2
D: TRBD1
V: TRBV5-5
DNA: TGTGCCAGCAGCCCGGACAGGAGCTATGGCTACACCTTC
CDR3: CASSPDRSYGYTF

size: -
J: TRBJ2-5
D: TRBD1
V: TRBV5-1
DNA: TGCGCCAGCAGCTCCTGGACAGGCCAAGAGACCCAGTACTTC
CDR3: CASSSWTGQETQYF

size: -
J: TRBJ2-2
D: TRBD2
V: TRBV25-1
DNA: TGTGCCAGCAGTGACGATCTAGCGGAATACACCGGGGAGCTGTTTTTT
CDR3: CASSDDLAEYTGELFF

size: -
J: TRBJ1-2
D: -
V: TRBV7-6
DNA: TGTGCCAGCAGGGCGCCCGGGACCGAAGGGGGCTACACCTTC
CDR3: CASRAPGTEGGYTF

size: few
J: TRBJ1-1
D: TRBD1
V: TRBV9
DNA: TGTGCCAGCAGCGTAGCAGGGGGGAGAACTGAAGCTTTCTTT
CDR3: CASSVAGGRTEAFF